This entry concerns a single T cell receptor (beta chain). What it binds is not known. V lost 6 bases and J lost 5; bases outside the gene matches: 9. The CDR3 spans 16 residues. Germline V gene lookup returns CDR1 SQVTM and CDR2 ANQGSEA. The data were obtained in a study of cytomegalovirus exposure and HLA in healthy donors. Assay: immunoSEQ multiplex PCR; the TCRdb copy retains only in-frame clones and omits some. Here the sample spans about 160,000 clones, around four fifths being singletons. Notes on the study in general: Across donors, most TCRs were seen rarely, yet some public ones were widespread. Researchers catalogued roughly 170 TCR beta chains as cytomegalovirus-associated.

This receptor was obtained from a man aged 25-40 years in good health and CMV-seropositive. V gene TRBV29-1 combines with J gene TRBJ2-2, with TRBD2 identical over 13 bases. The sample taken for sequencing was PBMCs. CDR3 nucleotides: TGCAGCGTAGTTACTAGCGGGGGGGCATGGACCGGGGAGCTGTTTTTT. Translation: CSVVTSGGAWTGELFF.